This T cell receptor beta chain was found in a study of cytomegalovirus exposure and HLA in healthy donors. General study results and limits: Other equally common chains were less clonally expanded than HLA-associated TCR beta chains, a later analysis showed. In vitro data verified a few CMV-associated chains as specific for CMV antigens. An observed cluster of highly shared sequence variants was recorded as a likely sequencing artifact. Presence/absence analyses assumed roughly uniform sequencing depth across donors.

The CDR3 runs to 15 residues. CDR1 is SGHTA and CDR2 is FQGNSA in the germline V gene. V dropped 0 bases and J dropped 2 bases, with 9 bases sitting between them. About this clone: Its antigen remains unknown.

This PCR relied on a set of 60 Vbeta primers and 13 Jbeta primers. Sequencing was performed with immunoSEQ multiplex PCR; in TCRdb, only in-frame clones are kept and a portion is missing. The sample has over 150,000 clones; 81% are singletons. This TCR came from a woman aged 45-65 years in good health and CMV-seronegative. The rearrangement links TRBV7-2 to TRBJ2-3, with D possibly TRBD1 on 5 matching bases. The sample comprised PBMCs. The chain's CDR3 is CASSLAPGNTDTQYF. CDR3 nucleotide sequence: TGTGCCAGCAGCTTAGCCCCAGGGAACACAGATACGCAGTATTTT.